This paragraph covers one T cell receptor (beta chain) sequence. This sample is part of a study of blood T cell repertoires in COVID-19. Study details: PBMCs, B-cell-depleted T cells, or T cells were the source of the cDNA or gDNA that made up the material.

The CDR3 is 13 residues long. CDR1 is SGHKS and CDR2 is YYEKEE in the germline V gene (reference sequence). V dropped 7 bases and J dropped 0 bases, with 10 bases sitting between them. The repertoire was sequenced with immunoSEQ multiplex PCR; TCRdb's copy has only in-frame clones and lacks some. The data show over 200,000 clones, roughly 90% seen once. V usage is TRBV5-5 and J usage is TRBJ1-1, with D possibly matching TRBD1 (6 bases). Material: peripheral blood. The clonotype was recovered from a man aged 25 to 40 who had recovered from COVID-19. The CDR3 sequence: CASLGQLNTEAFF. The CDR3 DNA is TGTGCCAGCCTCGGACAGCTGAACACTGAAGCTTTCTTT.